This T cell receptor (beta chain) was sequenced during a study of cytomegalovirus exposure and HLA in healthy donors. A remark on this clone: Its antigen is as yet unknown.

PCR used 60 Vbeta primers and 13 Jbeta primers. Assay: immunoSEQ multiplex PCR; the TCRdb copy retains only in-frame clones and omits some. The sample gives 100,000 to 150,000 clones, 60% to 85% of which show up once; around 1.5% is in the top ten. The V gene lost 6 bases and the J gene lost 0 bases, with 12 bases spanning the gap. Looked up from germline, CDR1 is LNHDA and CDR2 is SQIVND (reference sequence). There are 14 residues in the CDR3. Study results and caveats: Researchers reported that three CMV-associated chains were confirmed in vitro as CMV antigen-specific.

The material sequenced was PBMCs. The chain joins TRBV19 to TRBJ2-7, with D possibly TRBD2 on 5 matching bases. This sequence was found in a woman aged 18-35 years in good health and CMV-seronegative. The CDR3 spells CASSLALNSYEQYF. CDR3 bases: TGTGCCAGTAGCTTAGCGCTAAACTCCTACGAGCAGTACTTC.